The 15 T cell receptor beta chains listed next were all sequenced from one sample in a study of early T cells in non-severe SARS-CoV-2 infection. TCRdb re-analysed the 5' RACE reads in MiXCR, keeping a single row per CDR3 protein. The repertoire has around 61,000 distinct CDR3 sequences, roughly 12% of them found once; the top ten carry approximately 2.8%. Sequenced sample: whole blood. These receptors were taken from an adult who was a healthcare worker with PCR-confirmed SARS-CoV-2 infection or an uninfected control (not recorded which).

The rearrangement uses TRBV7-2 and TRBJ2-1; TRBD2 matches at 7 bases. Germline lookup yields CDR1 SGHTA and CDR2 FQGNSA. The CDR3 contains 13 residues. The V segment lost 7 bases and the J segment 4 bases; nucleotides outside the gene matches: 4. CDR3 amino acids: CASTGGIYNEQFF. The CDR3, as DNA: TGTGCCAGCACCGGGGGGATTTACAATGAGCAGTTCTTC. Using reference TRBV7-2 and TRBJ2-1 for the parts outside the CDR3, the full variable domain is GAGVSQSPSNKVTEKGKDVELRCDPISGHTALYWYRQSLGQGLEFLIYFQGNSAPDKSGLPSDRFSAERTGGSVSTLTIQRTQQEDSAVYLCASTGGIYNEQFFGPGTRLTVL.

This clonotype was picked up many times. The rearrangement links TRBV3-1 to TRBJ2-5; D gene ambiguous. Trimming shortened V by 1 base and J by 1 base, and 4 bases separated the two germline ends. Germline V lookup: CDR1 LGHDT, CDR2 YNNKEL (reference sequence). This CDR3 has 13 residues. DNA of the CDR3: TGTGCCAGCAGCCAAGGGTTCCAAGAGACCCAGTACTTC. The encoded protein is CASSQGFQETQYF.

This sequence joins TRBV4-2 and TRBJ2-7, with 9 bases fitting TRBD2. The CDR3 is 15 residues long. The V gene's germline CDR1 is LGHNA and CDR2 YNFKEQ. The ends lost 2 bases at V and 3 bases at J; junction bases unmatched: 5. CDR3 region: CASSQYGTSNYEQYF. The CDR3 DNA reads as TGTGCCAGCAGCCAATACGGGACTAGCAACTACGAGCAGTACTTC.

In its sample, this clonotype was seen many times. The J gene is TRBJ2-7, the V gene TRBV29-1; D perhaps matches TRBD2 (6 bases). Per the germline V gene, CDR1 is SQVTM and CDR2 is ANQGSEA. The CDR3 sequence is 12 residues long. Trimming removed 3 bases at V and 3 bases at J, with 9 bases between. The CDR3 is CSVESRDYEQYF. The CDR3 DNA sequence: TGCAGCGTTGAGTCGCGGGACTACGAGCAGTACTTC.

This clonotype came up many times. The chain uses TRBV7-9 and TRBJ2-7; TRBD2 might be the D (5 bases). The germline V gene encodes CDR1 SEHNR and CDR2 FQNEAQ (reference sequence). With 3 bases removed from V and 7 bases from J, the gap between germline ends came to 19 bases. This CDR3 is 15 amino acids long. The CDR3 reads CASSFGGGRLVEQYF. Here the CDR3 DNA reads TGTGCCAGCAGCTTTGGAGGTGGTCGGCTTGTAGAGCAGTACTTC.

This clonotype turned up a few times. The rearrangement joins TRBV29-1 to TRBJ1-1; the D is unclear. V dropped 8 bases and J dropped 4 bases, with 8 bases sitting between them. CDR3 length: 10 residues. Germline values: CDR1 SQVTM, CDR2 ANQGSEA. CDR3 in DNA: TGCAGCCGAAAGCCCACTGAAGCTTTCTTT. Protein: CSRKPTEAFF.

This clonotype was seen repeatedly, ten times or more. This rearrangement joins TRBV4-1 to TRBJ2-2; no clear D. The CDR3 consists of 18 residues. The V end lost 4 bases, the J end lost 0 bases, and 18 bases lay between the germline ends. Germline CDR1 is MGHRA and CDR2 is YSYEKL. CDR3 in amino acids: CASSRPTQDKSNTGELFF. In DNA form, the CDR3 reads TGCGCCAGCAGCCGCCCTACGCAAGACAAGTCGAACACCGGGGAGCTGTTTTTT.

The V gene is TRBV12-3 or TRBV12-4, the J gene TRBJ1-4; weak D call: TRBD1 (6 bases). The V end lost 1 base, the J end lost 8 bases, and 14 bases lay between the germline ends. This CDR3 has 15 amino acids. CDR3 sequence: CASSLGLGASEKLFF. The CDR3 bases are TGTGCCAGCAGTTTAGGGCTGGGGGCTAGCGAAAAACTGTTTTTT.

Many counts were recorded for this clonotype. This chain joins TRBV28 and TRBJ2-5, with 7 bases aligning to TRBD2. The germline V gene has CDR1 MDHEN and CDR2 SYDVKM. This CDR3 has 16 amino acids. The ends lost 6 bases at V and 3 bases at J; junction bases unmatched: 13. CDR3 sequence reads: CASSRAAGAGKETQYF. The DNA for the CDR3 is TGTGCCAGCAGCCGGGCCGCGGGAGCGGGTAAAGAGACCCAGTACTTC.

This clonotype was counted once. This chain joins TRBV29-1 and TRBJ2-2; D unclear. With 1 base removed from V and 7 bases from J, the gap between germline ends came to 13 bases. There are 14 residues in the CDR3. Germline-derived CDR1 and CDR2 are SQVTM and ANQGSEA. The CDR3 region has the DNA TGCAGCGTTGAAGGAGCCCCCAATCACGGGGAGCTGTTTTTT. Translation gives CSVEGAPNHGELFF.

This clonotype was seen at least ten times. The rearrangement uses TRBV20-1 and TRBJ1-6; D possibly corresponds to TRBD1 (5 bases). CDR3 length equals 15 residues. Trimming took off 1 base at V and 6 bases at J, with 13 bases between the two ends. The germline V gene encodes CDR1 DFQATT and CDR2 SNEGSKA (reference sequence). CDR3 nucleotides: TGCAGTGCTAGAGTCTCCGGGACGGGTAATTCACCCCTCCACTTT. Protein: CSARVSGTGNSPLHF.

This clonotype was seen repeatedly, ten times or more. The chain has TRBV12-3 or TRBV12-4 and TRBJ2-2; D is uncertain. The CDR3 totals 18 residues. Trimming pared 7 bases from V and 0 bases from J, leaving 21 bases between. CDR3 amino acids: CASTLRGQLRTNTGELFF. The CDR3 DNA is TGTGCCAGCACCCTGCGTGGGCAGCTCCGAACGAACACCGGGGAGCTGTTTTTT.

This clonotype has a count of ten or more. V and J are TRBV11-2 and TRBJ2-7, with D uncertain. Trimming stripped 3 bases from V and 6 bases from J, with 18 bases between. Germline V gene sequence: CDR1 SGHAT, CDR2 FQNNGV. This CDR3 spans 15 amino acids. The CDR3 reads CASSFLTGSASEQYF. The CDR3 DNA is TGTGCCAGCAGCTTTTTGACCGGTTCCGCCAGCGAGCAGTACTTC.

This clonotype was counted at least ten times. V usage is TRBV9 and J usage is TRBJ2-1, with 8 bases aligning to TRBD2. The CDR3 has 18 residues. CDR1 and CDR2 from the germline V gene are SGDLS and YYNGEE. V lost 3 bases to trimming and J lost 3 bases; unmatched junction nucleotides: 14. For the CDR3, the DNA is TGTGCCAGCAGCGAAGGGGGTGCCCTAGCGGGCAGCTACAATGAGCAGTTCTTC. It codes for CASSEGGALAGSYNEQFF.

The table lists this clonotype with a few counts. The J gene is TRBJ2-3, the V gene TRBV29-1; 10 bases map to TRBD2. CDR1 and CDR2 from the germline V gene are SQVTM and ANQGSEA. Germline trimming cut 6 bases from V and 4 bases from J; bases unmatched to any gene: 10. This CDR3 has 15 residues. CDR3 nucleotide sequence: TGCAGCGTGATGGGAGCGGGACTAGCGCCAGATACGCAGTATTTT. Translating gives CSVMGAGLAPDTQYF.